One and the same sample provided the 26 T cell receptor beta chains below, sequenced in a study of T cell repertoires in cytomegalovirus infection. One entry per CDR3 protein, called by TCRdb with MiXCR from the reads. The sample contains a few hundred thousand distinct CDR3 sequences, about 33% of which appear only once. The antigens these receptors bind are not known. Sample: cultured PBMCs, taken from culture after CMV antigen stimulation. These receptors were collected from a human donor in good health (CMV status not recorded). Some clones in this sample may be carry-over from other donors' samples.

The rearrangement uses TRBV10-3 and TRBJ2-3, with 8 bases aligning to TRBD1. The CDR3 runs 14 residues. J lost 1 base, V lost 10 bases, and 7 bases had no gene match. CDR1 is ENHRY and CDR2 is SYGVKD in the germline V gene. CDR3 loop: CATHRGQGTDTQYF. For the CDR3, the DNA is TGTGCCACCCACCGGGGACAGGGCACAGATACGCAGTATTTT.

The V gene is TRBV7-6, the J gene TRBJ2-7; D may be TRBD2 (6 bases). Germline V gene sequence: CDR1 SGHVS, CDR2 FNYEAQ. V gave up 1 base and J gave up 3 bases, with 19 bases separating them. The CDR3 contains 17 residues. CDR3 loop: CASSLDRGLSVSYEQYF. CDR3 coding DNA: TGTGCCAGCAGCTTAGATCGGGGACTTTCCGTGAGCTACGAGCAGTACTTC.

V is TRBV5-6 and J is TRBJ2-1; TRBD2 agrees at 8 bases. This CDR3 spans 15 amino acids. Germline CDR1 SGHDT, CDR2 YYEEEE. Unmatched junction bases numbered 6, after V lost 0 bases and J lost 7 bases. CDR3 protein: CASSLELAVGNEQFF. Written as DNA, the CDR3 is TGTGCCAGCAGCTTGGAACTAGCGGTGGGGAATGAGCAGTTCTTC.

The V and J genes are TRBV10-3 and TRBJ2-1; maybe TRBD1 (5 bases). The CDR3 covers 14 residues. Trimming left V 4 bases short and J 4 bases short, with 11 bases between. CDR1 and CDR2 (germline): ENHRY, SYGVKD. CDR3: CAISGGELYNEQFF. CDR3 DNA sequence: TGTGCCATCAGTGGGGGCGAACTTTACAATGAGCAGTTCTTC.

This clonotype appeared many times. The chain couples TRBV7-2 to TRBJ1-1; D remains ambiguous. Trimming removed 0 bases from V and 4 bases from J, with 12 bases in between. CDR1 is SGHTA and CDR2 is FQGNSA in the germline V gene. The CDR3 spans 15 residues. CDR3 sequence (DNA): TGTGCCAGCAGCTTAGCGCGGATGGCCATCACTGAAGCTTTCTTT. This gives the protein CASSLARMAITEAFF.

This chain connects TRBV6-6 to TRBJ2-3, with 8 bases that match TRBD2. The CDR3 loop spans 16 amino acids. CDR1 and CDR2 (germline): MNHNY, SVGAGI (reference sequence). After removal of 4 bases from V and 1 base from J, the junction contained 7 bases not matched to a gene. The CDR3 sequence: CASSSLRGGGTDTQYF. The CDR3 nucleotides read TGTGCCAGCAGTTCTCTACGGGGGGGTGGCACAGATACGCAGTATTTT.

This clonotype was seen many times. The chain recombines TRBV12-3 or TRBV12-4 with TRBJ2-5; D is perhaps TRBD1 (6 bases). V lost 3 bases and J lost 5, with 10 bases in between. The CDR3 runs 13 residues. CDR3 coding DNA: TGTGCCAGCAGTTTTGGGGGCGGGGAGACCCAGTACTTC. Protein sequence: CASSFGGGETQYF.

Only a few counts were recorded for this clonotype. The chain links TRBV7-8 to TRBJ2-7, with 8 nucleotides matching TRBD2. The junction had 9 bases not matched to a gene; V was cut back by 4 bases and J by 7 bases. Per the germline V gene, CDR1 is SGHVS and CDR2 is FQNEAQ. The CDR3 covers 14 residues. CDR3 DNA: TGTGCCAGCAGCTCCGACCGGGGGGGACGGGAGCAGTACGTC. Its protein product is CASSSDRGGREQYV.

This clonotype has just a few counts. The rearrangement uses TRBV7-6 and TRBJ1-3; no reliable D call. From germline, CDR1 is SGHVS and CDR2 FNYEAQ. V was cut by 4 bases and J by 0 bases, with 10 bases left in between. This CDR3 comprises 15 residues. CDR3 residues: CASSSLPLSGNTIYF. The CDR3 nucleotides are TGTGCCAGCAGCTCTTTACCTCTCTCTGGAAACACCATATATTTT.

This clonotype was detected ten times or more. The rearrangement uses TRBV7-2 and TRBJ1-5; possibly TRBD1 for D (5 bases). This CDR3 has 16 amino acids. Germline CDR1 SGHTA, CDR2 FQGNSA. Deletions cut 2 bases from V and 1 base from J, with 12 bases between. Here the CDR3 DNA reads TGTGCCAGCAGCTTACTTCCGACAGCGAGCAATCAGCCCCAGCATTTT. Residues: CASSLLPTASNQPQHF.

V is TRBV4-1 and J is TRBJ2-1, with D perhaps TRBD2 (5 bases). The germline CDR1 and CDR2 sequences are MGHRA and YSYEKL. The CDR3 is made up of 16 amino acids. V lost 4 bases and J 10 bases, leaving 23 bases between the germline ends. The CDR3 DNA sequence: TGCGCCAGCAGCCCTCCTAGGAGGCTTAGCGTGGGAGAGCAGTTCTTC. Residues: CASSPPRRLSVGEQFF.

The chain recombines TRBV7-2 with TRBJ2-7; D is tentatively TRBD1 or TRBD2 (5 bases each). The V end lost 1 base, the J end lost 2 bases, and 12 bases lay between the germline ends. The germline V gene encodes CDR1 SGHTA and CDR2 FQGNSA. The CDR3 has 15 residues. This CDR3 reads CASSLGTGRTYEQYF. The CDR3 DNA follows: TGTGCCAGCAGCTTAGGGACGGGGCGTACCTACGAGCAGTACTTC. The entire variable domain, with the rest obtained from reference TRBV7-2 and TRBJ2-7, is as follows: GAGVSQSPSNKVTEKGKDVELRCDPISGHTALYWYRQSLGQGLEFLIYFQGNSAPDKSGLPSDRFSAERTGGSVSTLTIQRTQQEDSAVYLCASSLGTGRTYEQYFGPGTRLTVT.

This clonotype has more than one count but fewer than ten. The chain carries TRBV7-6 and TRBJ2-1, with TRBD2 identical over 9 bases. Losses at the gene ends were 4 bases for V and 4 bases for J; bases not matched to a gene: 8. The CDR3 is made up of 16 amino acids. Germline values: CDR1 SGHVS, CDR2 FNYEAQ. The CDR3 region is CASSYNLAGGYNEQFF. The DNA of the CDR3 is TGTGCCAGCAGCTACAATTTGGCGGGAGGGTACAATGAGCAGTTCTTC.

This clonotype was seen ten or more times. This chain connects TRBV9 to TRBJ2-5; TRBD2 aligns across 16 bases. The junction had 7 bases not matched to a gene; V was cut back by 3 bases and J by 5 bases. Germline V gives CDR1 SGDLS, CDR2 YYNGEE. CDR3 length equals 17 residues. The CDR3 DNA reads as TGTGCCAGCAGCGACGGGACTAGCGGGAGGGCCGTTGAGACCCAGTACTTC. This encodes CASSDGTSGRAVETQYF.

The chain joins TRBV28 to TRBJ2-7, with D possibly matching TRBD1 (5 bases). CDR3 length equals 14 residues. Trimming stripped 7 bases from V and 3 bases from J, with 16 bases between. In germline, CDR1 is MDHEN, CDR2 SYDVKM. CDR3 loop: CASTWPGSLYEQYF. CDR3 DNA sequence: TGTGCCAGCACATGGCCAGGGTCACTCTACGAGCAGTACTTC.

This chain uses TRBV4-3 with TRBJ2-1; unclear D gene. There are 15 residues in the CDR3. V was pared by 0 bases and J by 8 bases, with 14 bases between. Germline-derived CDR1 and CDR2 are LGHNA and YSLEER. The CDR3: CASSQDHSLLDEQFF. The CDR3 DNA is TGCGCCAGCAGCCAAGACCACTCACTTTTGGATGAGCAGTTCTTC.

The chain couples TRBV28 to TRBJ1-6; D not resolved. CDR3 length: 18 amino acids. Germline CDR1 is MDHEN and CDR2 is SYDVKM. V was clipped by 3 bases and J by 6 bases, with 21 bases between them. Written as DNA, the CDR3 is TGTGCCAGCAGTTTCCCGTCGGGAGAGTCGGGATTTAATTCACCCCTCCACTTT. As protein: CASSFPSGESGFNSPLHF.

The chain combines TRBV13 with TRBJ2-5; D gene unclear. The V end was cut by 4 bases, the J end by 4 bases, with 13 bases between. The germline CDR1 and CDR2 sequences are PRHDT and FYEKMQ (reference sequence). The CDR3 is made up of 14 amino acids. CDR3 coding DNA: TGTGCCAGCAGCTCAGGACGGGTACGAGAGACCCAGTACTTC. It is translated as CASSSGRVRETQYF. The full variable domain, with the rest looked up from reference TRBV13 and TRBJ2-5, is AAGVIQSPRHLIKEKRETATLKCYPIPRHDTVYWYQQGPGQDPQFLISFYEKMQSDKGSIPDRFSAQQFSDYHSELNMSSLELGDSALYFCASSSGRVRETQYFGPGTRLLVL.

This clonotype has more than one count but fewer than ten. The rearrangement uses TRBV25-1 and TRBJ1-6, with TRBD1 matching 7 bases. Trimming took 3 bases from V and 7 from J; bases not matched to a gene: 6. This CDR3 is built from 15 residues. The germline V gene encodes CDR1 MGHDK and CDR2 SYGVNS. The CDR3 DNA follows: TGTGCCAGCAGTGAGCAAGCAGGGGGGAATTCACCCCTCCACTTT. Protein: CASSEQAGGNSPLHF. Filled out from reference TRBV25-1 and TRBJ1-6, the complete variable domain reads EADIYQTPRYLVIGTGKKITLECSQTMGHDKMYWYQQDPGMELHLIHYSYGVNSTEKGDLSSESTVSRIRTEHFPLTLESARPSHTSQYLCASSEQAGGNSPLHFGNGTRLTVT.

This sequence joins TRBV19 and TRBJ2-3, with a possible D match to TRBD2 (5 bases). This CDR3 comprises 13 residues. V dropped 3 bases and J dropped 4 bases, with 8 bases sitting between them. The germline V gene encodes CDR1 LNHDA and CDR2 SQIVND (reference sequence). The CDR3: CASSIGAADTQYF. The CDR3 nucleotides read TGTGCCAGTAGTATCGGAGCGGCAGATACGCAGTATTTT.

V is TRBV6-2 or TRBV6-3 and J is TRBJ2-1; D uncertain. Looked up from germline, CDR1 is MNHEY and CDR2 is SVGEGT. The CDR3 runs 13 residues. V lost 0 bases to trimming and J lost 8 bases, with 8 bases between them. Written as DNA, the CDR3 is TGTGCCAGCAGTTACTCGACGACCGATGAGCAGTTCTTC. Its protein product is CASSYSTTDEQFF.

DNA of the CDR3: TGTGCCAGCATTAGGACTAGCGGGAGTAATGAGCAGTACTTC. Translated, it gives CASIRTSGSNEQYF. This rearrangement joins TRBV6-2 or TRBV6-3 to TRBJ2-7, with 13 bases identical to TRBD2. Trimming took 7 bases from V and 7 from J; bases not matched to a gene: 7. CDR3 size: 14 residues. The germline V gene has CDR1 MNHEY and CDR2 SVGEGT.

The chain carries TRBV4-1 and TRBJ1-2; weak D call: TRBD1 (5 bases). Trimming took off 2 bases at V and 2 bases at J, with 6 bases between the two ends. The CDR3 runs to 13 residues. Germline CDR1 and CDR2: MGHRA and YSYEKL. CDR3 sequence (DNA): TGCGCCAGCAGCCAACAGGGAAACTATGGCTACACCTTC. Its translation: CASSQQGNYGYTF.

V usage is TRBV11-3 and J usage is TRBJ1-1, with unresolved D. Germline loops: CDR1 SGHNT, CDR2 YENEEA. This CDR3 is 15 amino acids long. Trimming removed 4 bases from V and 2 bases from J, with 14 bases in between. CDR3 DNA: TGTGCCAGCAGCTCCCCCGGGTCTCCAAACACTGAAGCTTTCTTT. Translation gives CASSSPGSPNTEAFF. Full variable domain (remainder filled in from reference TRBV11-3 and TRBJ1-1): EAGVVQSPRYKIIEKKQPVAFWCNPISGHNTLYWYLQNLGQGPELLIRYENEEAVDDSQLPKDRFSAERLKGVDSTLKIQPAELGDSAVYLCASSSPGSPNTEAFFGQGTRLTVV.

V and J are TRBV27 and TRBJ2-3; D perhaps matches TRBD2 (5 bases). CDR3 size: 14 residues. CDR1 is MNHEY and CDR2 is SMNVEV in the germline V gene (reference sequence). Trimming took off 2 bases at V and 2 bases at J, with 8 bases between the two ends. The CDR3 DNA follows: TGTGCCAGCAGTTTAATGGGAGTCACAGATACGCAGTATTTT. This translates into CASSLMGVTDTQYF.

The chain carries TRBV4-3 and TRBJ2-5; weak D call: TRBD1 (7 bases). The CDR3 has 17 amino acids. Germline loops: CDR1 LGHNA, CDR2 YSLEER. Trimming took off 0 bases at V and 5 bases at J, with 19 bases between the two ends. The chain's CDR3 is CASSQDPIGGAGETQYF. DNA for the CDR3: TGCGCCAGCAGCCAAGATCCTATAGGGGGCGCGGGGGAGACCCAGTACTTC.